This entry features one T cell receptor (beta chain) sequence. Its antigen has not been determined. Per-nucleotide qualities are absent, and no much larger clonotype sits a single base away. Whole blood was collected in K2EDTA tubes by collaborating institutions according to the institutions' own protocols. For TCRbeta analysis, collaborators shipped samples as frozen whole blood, isolated PBMCs, or DNA extracted from either of those sample types. This entry comes from a study of blood T cell repertoires in COVID-19 (dated by TCRdb to 2020 to 2021). Background on the whole study: The collaborator samples originated in the United States, Italy and Spain and spanned the acute and convalescent phases of COVID-19. A freely available public database, intended as a resource for researchers studying the immune response to SARS-CoV-2, is where the repertoires were released. The prospective study material was composed of cDNA or gDNA derived from T cells, B-cell-depleted T cells, or PBMCs. Where available, HLA class I and class II types were taken from metadata supplied by the sample provider and were not determined by assay-based typing. Deeply sampled blood TCRbeta repertoires from subjects exposed to, actively infected with, or recovered from COVID-19 were included in the dataset. Samples came from the ongoing ImmuneRACE study (first 160 participants) plus 1,254 subjects from 6 global collaborators. Sample metadata almost always included a de-identified subject ID, COVID-19 status, age in years and sex. Broader findings and caveats from the paper: The quantity of clinical and demographic metadata differed by source and by participant and was supplied without curation.

TCRbeta CDR3 regions were amplified from genomic DNA using the immunoSEQ Assay, a bias-controlled multiplex PCR. In the authors' own workflow: Within the assay, amplification of reference gene primers was used to estimate how many nucleated cells each sample contained. Sequence reads were collapsed and filtered to measure the absolute abundance of every unique TCRbeta CDR3 rearrangement. Productive Simpson clonality was computed per sample as the square root of Simpson's diversity index over productive rearrangements. Sourced from immuneACCESS, this table was stored by TCRdb with only in-frame sequences that have V and J called. A share of the clones is absent; for the studies checked, an unresolved V gene accounts for under half, and the remainder has no known explanation. The V and J calls and clone size are taken from that table; D and trimming were inferred from the DNA. In all, the sample holds 43,000 or so clones, and 87% of those were seen once. The biggest ten clones account for over 15% of the sample.

There are 15 amino acids in the CDR3, from cysteine to phenylalanine inclusive. Only the CDR3 portion is preserved as DNA: 45 bases, with reading frame beginning at the first base. V and J are truncated by 7 bases and 0 bases respectively, leaving an intervening sequence of 15 bases. The germline V gene yields SGHAT for CDR1 and FQNNGV for CDR2. The rearrangement combines TRBV11-2 with TRBJ1-2; a tentative D call is TRBD1 (5 bases match). Input material: peripheral blood. This clonotype originated in a man in his fifties or sixties with active COVID-19. CDR3 reads: CASTPSGGSNYGYTF. The bases read TGTGCCAGCACCCCGAGCGGGGGGTCTAACTATGGCTACACCTTC.